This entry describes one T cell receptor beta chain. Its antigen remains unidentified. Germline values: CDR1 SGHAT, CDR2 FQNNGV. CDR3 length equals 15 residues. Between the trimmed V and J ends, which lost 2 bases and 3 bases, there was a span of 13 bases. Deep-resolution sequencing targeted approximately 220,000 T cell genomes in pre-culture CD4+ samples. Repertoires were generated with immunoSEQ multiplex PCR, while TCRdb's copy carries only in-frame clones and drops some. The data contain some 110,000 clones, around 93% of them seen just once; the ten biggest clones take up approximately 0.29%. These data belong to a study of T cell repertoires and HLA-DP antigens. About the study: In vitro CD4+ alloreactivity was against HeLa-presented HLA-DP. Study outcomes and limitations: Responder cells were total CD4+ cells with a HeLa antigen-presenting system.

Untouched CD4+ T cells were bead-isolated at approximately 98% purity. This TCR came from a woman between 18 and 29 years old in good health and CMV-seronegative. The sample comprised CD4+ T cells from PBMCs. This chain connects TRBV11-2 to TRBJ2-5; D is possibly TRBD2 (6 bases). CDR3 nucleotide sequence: TGTGCCAGCAGCTTATCCGGGGGTAGGGAAGAGACCCAGTACTTC. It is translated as CASSLSGGREETQYF.